The source of this T cell receptor beta chain is a study of blood T cell repertoires in COVID-19. Study-wide background: The samples span acute and convalescent COVID-19 from the United States, Italy and Spain.

Assay used: immunoSEQ multiplex PCR; TCRdb lists only in-frame clones, some missing. The sample has approximately 220,000 clones, around 83% seen once. This clone was counted a few times. V shed 4 bases, J shed 7 bases, and the junction held 8 bases outside the gene matches. The CDR3 is 14 residues long. Germline assignment: CDR1 LGHDT and CDR2 YNNKEL (reference sequence). The chain recombines TRBV3-1 (or the pseudogene TRBV3-2) with TRBJ2-7, with 9 bases lining up with TRBD2. This clonotype was sampled from a woman aged 50 to 60 with acute or convalescent COVID-19. Material for sequencing was peripheral blood. The CDR3 coding sequence is TGTGCCAGCAGCCTAGCTAGCGGGAAAGGGGAGCAGTACTTC. This encodes CASSLASGKGEQYF.